This T cell receptor beta chain appears in the sequencing data of a study of blood T cells in healthy people across ages. In regard to this clonotype: Its antigen is unidentified.

There are 13 residues in the CDR3. The V gene lost 3 bases and the J gene lost 1 base, with 6 bases spanning the gap. From germline, CDR1 is SGHTA and CDR2 FQGNSA. With a J-beta primer mix and a sample-barcoded 5' primer, a second PCR ran roughly 6 to 12 cycles. TCRdb used MiXCR to reprocess the 5' RACE reads, holding one entry per CDR3 protein. The sample lists 650,000 to 900,000 distinct CDR3 sequences; approximately 67% were seen once. Findings of the study overall: Unsorted PBMCs prevented conclusive naive versus antigen-experienced comparison.

V and J are TRBV7-2 and TRBJ2-5; D uncertain. The specimen was blood. The receptor was derived from a young man in good health. The CDR3 protein is CASSLRIQETQYF. The CDR3, as DNA: TGTGCCAGCAGCTTGAGGATCCAAGAGACCCAGTACTTC.